Included here is one T cell receptor beta chain sequence, with context. What it recognizes is unknown. In the PCR, 60 Vbeta and 13 Jbeta primers were used. The assay was immunoSEQ multiplex PCR, and TCRdb's table has in-frame clones only and misses some. The top ten hold about 3% of the sample, which has around 53,000 clones, 65% to 85% seen once. This entry is derived from a study of cytomegalovirus exposure and HLA in healthy donors. Study overall: The Caucasian-associated ancestry cluster held more than 80% of approximately 400 genotyped donors. The study, taken as a whole, reports: According to an earlier analysis, most TCR beta V segments yielded productive rearrangements about 87% or about 30% of the time. An analysis that was carried out later associated approximately 15,000 TCR beta sequences with HLA alleles at 0.05 false discovery rate.

The CDR3 sequence is 16 residues long. Germline CDR1 is SGHRS and CDR2 is YFSETQ. J was trimmed by 5 bases and V by 6 bases; bases with no gene match: 9. Though nominally healthy at sampling, donors likely had unrecorded immune exposures. The receptor was derived from a man younger than 35 in good health and CMV-seronegative. The chain joins TRBV5-1 to TRBJ2-5; 14 nucleotides agree with TRBD2. Sequencing input: PBMCs. As DNA, the CDR3 is TGCGCCAGCACCAGACTAGCGGGAGGGCCCCAGGAGACCCAGTACTTC. Translated: CASTRLAGGPQETQYF.